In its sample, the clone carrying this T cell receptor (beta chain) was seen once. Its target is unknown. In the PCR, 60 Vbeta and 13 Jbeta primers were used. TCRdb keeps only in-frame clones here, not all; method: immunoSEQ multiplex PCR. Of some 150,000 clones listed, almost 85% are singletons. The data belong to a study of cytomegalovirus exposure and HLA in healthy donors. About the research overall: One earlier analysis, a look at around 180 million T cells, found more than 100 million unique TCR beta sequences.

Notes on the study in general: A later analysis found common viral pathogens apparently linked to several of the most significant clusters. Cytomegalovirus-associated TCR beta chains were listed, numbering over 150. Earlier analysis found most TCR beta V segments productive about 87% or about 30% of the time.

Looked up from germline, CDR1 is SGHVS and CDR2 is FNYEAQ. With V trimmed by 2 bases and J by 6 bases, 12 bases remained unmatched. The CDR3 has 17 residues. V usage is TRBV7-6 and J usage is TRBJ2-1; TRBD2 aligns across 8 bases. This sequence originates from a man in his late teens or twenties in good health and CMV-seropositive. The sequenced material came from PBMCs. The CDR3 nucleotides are TGTGCCAGCAGCTTACTCGGTGGGGTAGCGGGATTCAATGAGCAGTTCTTC. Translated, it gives CASSLLGGVAGFNEQFF.